These T cell receptor beta chains were read from a single sample in a study of cytomegalovirus exposure and HLA in healthy donors. Sequencing used immunoSEQ multiplex PCR; TCRdb keeps in-frame clones, though not all of them. The sample has roughly 70,000 clones, around two thirds seen once; the top ten hold approximately 10%. The specimen was PBMCs. The receptors were gathered from a human donor in good health. Both conserved end residues are trimmed from each CDR3. The order of the fields is J gene, clone size, CDR3 length, V gene, CDR3 protein. Expanded clones get a size class; other rows say once, few or many, or leave the size out.

j_gene: TRBJ2-1; abundance: -; len: 11; v_gene: TRBV5-1; CDR3aa: ASSIGTVNEQF
j_gene: TRBJ1-1; abundance: -; len: 13; v_gene: TRBV5-1; CDR3aa: ASSLGGTGRTEAF
j_gene: TRBJ2-7; abundance: -; len: 15; v_gene: TRBV18; CDR3aa: ASSPRPGESQLYEQY
j_gene: TRBJ2-3; abundance: -; len: 13; v_gene: TRBV5-1; CDR3aa: ASSPGTGSTDTQY
j_gene: TRBJ2-7; abundance: -; len: 13; v_gene: TRBV2; CDR3aa: ASSGRGQGANEQY
j_gene: TRBJ1-1; abundance: once; len: 11; v_gene: TRBV5-4; CDR3aa: ASSLTDNTEAF
j_gene: TRBJ2-7; abundance: -; len: 13; v_gene: TRBV4-2; CDR3aa: ASSPSGSDSYEQY
j_gene: TRBJ2-1; abundance: -; len: 9; v_gene: TRBV10-2; CDR3aa: ASRRENEQF
j_gene: TRBJ1-2; abundance: -; len: 15; v_gene: TRBV7-9; CDR3aa: ASRPEREGSTNYGYT
j_gene: TRBJ2-6; abundance: -; len: 13; v_gene: TRBV11-2; CDR3aa: ASSGRGSGANVLT
j_gene: TRBJ1-1; abundance: -; len: 13; v_gene: TRBV5-1; CDR3aa: ASSGSGRGAFEAF
j_gene: TRBJ1-5; abundance: -; len: 9; v_gene: TRBV28; CDR3aa: ASGGVLPQH
j_gene: TRBJ2-6; abundance: -; len: 16; v_gene: TRBV7-6; CDR3aa: ASSRAGTSMTGANVLT
j_gene: TRBJ2-7; abundance: -; len: 12; v_gene: TRBV19; CDR3aa: ASSKGTGDYEQY
j_gene: TRBJ2-2; abundance: few; len: 13; v_gene: TRBV5-4; CDR3aa: ASRSLAGNTGELF
j_gene: TRBJ2-3; abundance: -; len: 12; v_gene: TRBV9; CDR3aa: ASNLGPFTDTQY
j_gene: TRBJ1-1; abundance: -; len: 13; v_gene: TRBV7-8; CDR3aa: ASSPALSGNTEAF
j_gene: TRBJ1-6; abundance: -; len: 13; v_gene: TRBV7-9; CDR3aa: ASSPDRGDNSPLH
j_gene: TRBJ2-7; abundance: -; len: 12; v_gene: TRBV29-1; CDR3aa: SVSPTGAYYEQY
j_gene: TRBJ2-7; abundance: -; len: 14; v_gene: TRBV6-5; CDR3aa: ASSSPGRTKDLEQY
j_gene: TRBJ1-1; abundance: -; len: 12; v_gene: TRBV4-2; CDR3aa: ASSQDRQGTEAF
j_gene: TRBJ2-3; abundance: -; len: 13; v_gene: TRBV4-2; CDR3aa: ASSPSGSGTDTQY
j_gene: TRBJ2-1; abundance: -; len: 14; v_gene: TRBV27; CDR3aa: ASSLIAGDSYNEQF
j_gene: TRBJ2-2; abundance: -; len: 13; v_gene: TRBV6-5; CDR3aa: ASSYSGMGTGELF
j_gene: TRBJ2-5; abundance: -; len: 12; v_gene: TRBV16; CDR3aa: ASSFSGGRITQY
j_gene: TRBJ2-1; abundance: -; len: 9; v_gene: TRBV6-1; CDR3aa: ATSAYNEQF
j_gene: TRBJ2-7; abundance: once; len: 12; v_gene: TRBV7-2; CDR3aa: ASSFSSGGYEQY
j_gene: TRBJ1-2; abundance: -; len: 11; v_gene: TRBV7-2; CDR3aa: ASTLSGYYGYT
j_gene: TRBJ2-1; abundance: -; len: 9; v_gene: TRBV6-5; CDR3aa: ASTGPGEQF
j_gene: TRBJ1-1; abundance: -; len: 14; v_gene: TRBV28; CDR3aa: ASSLMGQGLNTEAF
j_gene: TRBJ1-5; abundance: few; len: 11; v_gene: TRBV30; CDR3aa: AWSPQGDQPQH
j_gene: TRBJ1-1; abundance: -; len: 13; v_gene: TRBV6-1; CDR3aa: ASSAARGRGTEAF
j_gene: TRBJ1-1; abundance: -; len: 11; v_gene: TRBV9; CDR3aa: ASSVSSRGAAF
j_gene: TRBJ1-2; abundance: -; len: 10; v_gene: TRBV6-1; CDR3aa: ASSTRQYGYT
j_gene: TRBJ2-7; abundance: few; len: 10; v_gene: TRBV11-2; CDR3aa: ASSEQGYEQY
j_gene: TRBJ2-2; abundance: -; len: 16; v_gene: TRBV7-8; CDR3aa: ASSAGTGVRQGTGELF
j_gene: TRBJ2-2; abundance: -; len: 13; v_gene: TRBV5-4; CDR3aa: ASSLGTVNTGELF
j_gene: TRBJ2-7; abundance: -; len: 12; v_gene: TRBV5-1; CDR3aa: ASSLEAFSYEQY
j_gene: TRBJ1-5; abundance: -; len: 11; v_gene: TRBV7-9; CDR3aa: ASSSGSSRAQH
j_gene: TRBJ1-4; abundance: once; len: 13; v_gene: TRBV27; CDR3aa: ATQRIRATNEKLF
j_gene: TRBJ1-1; abundance: -; len: 11; v_gene: TRBV7-9; CDR3aa: ASSFGQDTEAF
j_gene: TRBJ2-7; abundance: -; len: 12; v_gene: TRBV7-9; CDR3aa: ASSSVGPRYEQY
j_gene: TRBJ2-5; abundance: once; len: 12; v_gene: TRBV28; CDR3aa: ASSKAGAQETQY
j_gene: TRBJ2-7; abundance: few; len: 9; v_gene: TRBV25-1; CDR3aa: ASSEENEQY
j_gene: TRBJ1-5; abundance: once; len: 13; v_gene: TRBV19; CDR3aa: ASSRARRVDQPQH
j_gene: TRBJ2-2; abundance: -; len: 14; v_gene: TRBV27; CDR3aa: ASNQLAGGRTGELF
j_gene: TRBJ1-1; abundance: -; len: 14; v_gene: TRBV27; CDR3aa: ASSLRQGTMNTEAF
j_gene: TRBJ2-7; abundance: few; len: 11; v_gene: TRBV2; CDR3aa: ASSEWMEGEQY
j_gene: TRBJ1-1; abundance: -; len: 13; v_gene: TRBV6-1; CDR3aa: ASSPTSTANTEAF
j_gene: TRBJ1-2; abundance: -; len: 17; v_gene: TRBV5-6; CDR3aa: ASSSITGTGGDGGYGYT
j_gene: TRBJ2-2; abundance: -; len: 11; v_gene: TRBV6-1; CDR3aa: ASRQLNTGELF
j_gene: TRBJ1-2; abundance: -; len: 11; v_gene: TRBV5-4; CDR3aa: ASSFGGDYGYT
j_gene: TRBJ1-1; abundance: once; len: 12; v_gene: TRBV6-5; CDR3aa: ASSYRGGNTEAF
j_gene: -; abundance: -; len: 10; v_gene: TRBV6-6; CDR3aa: ATRTGGYEQY
j_gene: TRBJ2-1; abundance: -; len: 13; v_gene: TRBV19; CDR3aa: ASSTGQGLGNEQF
j_gene: TRBJ2-7; abundance: -; len: 14; v_gene: TRBV5-1; CDR3aa: ASRQGWAAGDYEQY
j_gene: TRBJ2-1; abundance: few; len: 12; v_gene: TRBV5-1; CDR3aa: ASSFLAGFNEQF